This entry is about one T cell receptor (beta chain). Its antigen is unknown. This record belongs to a study of CD4 T cells in relation to SARS-CoV-2 and coronaviruses. Overall study results and limits: Samples before the pandemic and after infection were not matched within any donor.

V lost 6 bases and J lost 3, with 15 bases in between. The CDR3 has 14 residues. Germline V gene lookup returns CDR1 MDHEN and CDR2 SYDVKM. Survey-level TCR-beta sequencing used DNA from CEF-cultured naive and memory CD4+ T cells. Only in-frame clones appear in the TCRdb table, and some are missing; sequencing was by immunoSEQ multiplex PCR. The data hold 30,000 to 40,000 clones, with about three quarters observed a single time. J is TRBJ2-7 and V is TRBV28; D is unclear. This clonotype was obtained from an adult with COVID-19. Material: memory CD4+ T cells from PBMCs, cultured in vitro. This chain's CDR3 is CASSPELTHYEQYF. The CDR3 DNA reads as TGTGCCAGCAGCCCAGAGCTTACCCACTACGAGCAGTACTTC.